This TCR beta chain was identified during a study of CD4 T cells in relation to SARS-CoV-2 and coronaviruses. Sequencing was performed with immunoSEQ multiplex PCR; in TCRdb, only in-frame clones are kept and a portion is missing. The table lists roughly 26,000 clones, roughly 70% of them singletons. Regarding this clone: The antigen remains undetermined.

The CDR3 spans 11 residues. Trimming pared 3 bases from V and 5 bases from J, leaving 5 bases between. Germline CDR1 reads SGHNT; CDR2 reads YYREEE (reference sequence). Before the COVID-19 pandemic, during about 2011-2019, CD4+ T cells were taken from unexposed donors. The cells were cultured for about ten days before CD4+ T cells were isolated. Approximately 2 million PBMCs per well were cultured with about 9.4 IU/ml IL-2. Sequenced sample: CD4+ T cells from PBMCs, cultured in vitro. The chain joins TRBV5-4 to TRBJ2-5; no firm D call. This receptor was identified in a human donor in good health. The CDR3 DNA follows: TGTGCCAGCAGCTACGGCGAGACCCAGTACTTC. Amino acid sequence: CASSYGETQYF. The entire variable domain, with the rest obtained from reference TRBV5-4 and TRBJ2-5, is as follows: ETGVTQSPTHLIKTRGQQVTLRCSSQSGHNTVSWYQQALGQGPQFIFQYYREEENGRGNFPPRFSGLQFPNYSSELNVNALELDDSALYLCASSYGETQYFGPGTRLLVL.